This TCR beta chain was captured in a study of blood T cells in healthy people across ages. Regarding the study as a whole: Per-million-T-cell TCR beta diversity fell roughly linearly with age.

With a J-beta primer mix and a sample-barcoded 5' primer, a second PCR ran 7 to 11 cycles. TCRdb called the 5' RACE reads again in MiXCR, with one record for every CDR3 protein. There are about 1.6 million distinct CDR3 sequences in the sample; about 32% occur only once, and 10% to 12% lies in the top ten. This CDR3 has 15 residues. Germline CDR1 GTSNPN, CDR2 SVGIG (reference sequence). The authors drew about 10 milliliters of peripheral blood from each donor. This clonotype was recorded once. Its antigen remains unidentified. Specimen: blood. This sequence was found in a woman in her twenties or thirties in good health. The gene calls are TRBV30 and TRBJ2-7; 12 bases align to TRBD2. The DNA end is a closer match to TRBJ2-5, so the J assignment may be wrong. The CDR3 here is CAWRAGLAGQETQYF. The CDR3 DNA sequence: TGTGCCTGGAGAGCGGGACTAGCGGGTCAAGAGACCCAGTACTTC.